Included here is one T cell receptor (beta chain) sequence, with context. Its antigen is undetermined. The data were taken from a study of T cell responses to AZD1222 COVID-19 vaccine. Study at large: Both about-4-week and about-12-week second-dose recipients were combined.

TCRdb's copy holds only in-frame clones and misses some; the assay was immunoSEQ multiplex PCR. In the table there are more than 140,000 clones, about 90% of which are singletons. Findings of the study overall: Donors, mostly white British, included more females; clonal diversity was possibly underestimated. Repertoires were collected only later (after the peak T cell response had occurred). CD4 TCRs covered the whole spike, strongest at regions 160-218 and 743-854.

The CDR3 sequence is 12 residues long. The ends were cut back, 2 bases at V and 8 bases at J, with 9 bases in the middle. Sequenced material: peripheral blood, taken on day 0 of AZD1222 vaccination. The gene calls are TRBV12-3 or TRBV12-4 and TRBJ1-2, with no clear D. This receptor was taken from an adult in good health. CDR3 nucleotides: TGTGCCAGCAGTTTATCCTCTGGAGGCTACACCTTC. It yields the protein CASSLSSGGYTF.